What follows are 32 T cell receptor beta chains derived from one specimen sequenced in a study of blood T cell repertoires in COVID-19. Clones were read by immunoSEQ multiplex PCR, and TCRdb kept only the in-frame ones, dropping some. Among 160,000 or so clones listed, roughly 85% were seen once. What was sequenced was peripheral blood. The receptors derive from a middle-aged man with acute or convalescent COVID-19.

Worth noting for this clone: A far larger clone is a single base away, which makes a read error likely. The gene calls are TRBV10-3 and TRBJ1-2; no reliable D call. V was shortened by 6 bases and J by 4 bases, with 6 bases between the two germline ends. CDR1 is ENHRY and CDR2 is SYGVKD in the germline V gene. CDR3 size: 11 residues. This chain's CDR3 is CAISPGYGYTF. For the CDR3, the DNA is TGTGCCATCAGCCCCGGCTATGGCTACACCTTC.

The chain recombines TRBV6-5 with TRBJ2-7; TRBD1 might be the D (6 bases). Trimming removed 6 bases at V and 12 bases at J, with 24 bases between. Germline CDR1 reads MNHEY; CDR2 reads SVGAGI. This CDR3 contains 14 residues. The CDR3 DNA follows: TGTGCCAGCAGCTCAAAGAGGGCAGGGGCCCCTTTGTACTTC. The encoded protein is CASSSKRAGAPLYF.

The chain recombines TRBV6-1 with TRBJ1-5, with D possibly being TRBD1 (5 bases). This CDR3 comprises 15 residues. Germline-derived CDR1 and CDR2 are MNHNS and SASEGT. With 4 bases removed from V and 4 bases from J, the gap between germline ends came to 14 bases. In DNA, the CDR3 is TGTGCCAGCAGTGTAGCGCCAGGGTGGAATCAGCCCCAGCATTTT. It yields the protein CASSVAPGWNQPQHF.

The V and J genes are TRBV9 and TRBJ2-1; no clear D. Trimming took 1 base from V and 4 from J, leaving 6 bases between them. Per germline, CDR1 SGDLS and CDR2 YYNGEE. The CDR3 consists of 13 residues. The CDR3, as DNA: TGTGCCAGCAGCGTACCCCCATACAATGAGCAGTTCTTC. The encoded protein is CASSVPPYNEQFF.

The chain carries TRBV5-1 and TRBJ2-7; D possibly corresponds to TRBD2 (6 bases). The CDR3 runs to 14 residues. Germline CDR1 and CDR2: SGHRS and YFSETQ. The germline V and J ends were trimmed by 6 bases and 2 bases, with 15 bases remaining between them. This chain's CDR3 is CASTRESTPYEQYF. The CDR3 nucleotides are TGCGCCAGCACCCGGGAGTCTACCCCCTACGAGCAGTACTTC.

This chain joins TRBV5-8 and TRBJ2-3, with 7 bases lining up with TRBD1. This CDR3 is 16 amino acids long. Trimming at V came to 5 bases and at J to 0 bases, leaving 9 bases not matched to a gene. Germline-derived CDR1 and CDR2 are SGHTS and YDEGEE. The CDR3 region has the DNA TGTGCCAGCAGATTTCGGACAGGCATTAGCACAGATACGCAGTATTTT. Translation gives CASRFRTGISTDTQYF.

This clone was detected once. The chain carries TRBV7-2 and TRBJ2-7, with TRBD1 matching 7 bases. CDR1 is SGHTA, CDR2 FQGNSA, per germline. The V and J ends lost 5 bases and 0 bases, in that order; junction bases with no gene match: 7. The CDR3 spans 15 residues. The DNA of the CDR3 is TGTGCCAGCAGCCGCCCGACAGGGTTCTCCTACGAGCAGTACTTC. Translation: CASSRPTGFSYEQYF.

The chain recombines TRBV18 with TRBJ2-1, with D perhaps matching TRBD2 (6 bases). Germline CDR1 reads KGHSH; CDR2 reads LQKENI. With 4 bases removed from V and 0 bases from J, the gap between germline ends came to 13 bases. This CDR3 is 16 amino acids long. CDR3 coding DNA: TGTGCCAGCTCACTACGGGACTTCCCCTCCTACAATGAGCAGTTCTTC. Amino acids: CASSLRDFPSYNEQFF.

V usage is TRBV9 and J usage is TRBJ2-5, with TRBD2 as a possible D gene (7 bases). CDR3 size: 16 residues. Germline values: CDR1 SGDLS, CDR2 YYNGEE. Trimming took off 4 bases at V and 4 bases at J, with 20 bases between the two ends. The CDR3 protein is CASSYYGGQVRETQYF. The CDR3 DNA is TGTGCCAGCAGCTACTACGGGGGGCAGGTTCGAGAGACCCAGTACTTC. Full variable domain (remainder filled in from reference TRBV9 and TRBJ2-5): DSGVTQTPKHLITATGQRVTLRCSPRSGDLSVYWYQQSLDQGLQFLIQYYNGEERAKGNILERFSAQQFPDLHSELNLSSLELGDSALYFCASSYYGGQVRETQYFGPGTRLLVL.

The chain carries TRBV28 and TRBJ2-7, with 11 nucleotides matching TRBD1. From germline, CDR1 is MDHEN and CDR2 SYDVKM. V shed 6 bases, J shed 11 bases, and the junction held 18 bases outside the gene matches. The CDR3 is made up of 16 amino acids. The CDR3 reads CASSLEGQGARREEYF. The CDR3 DNA follows: TGTGCCAGCAGCCTCGAAGGACAGGGGGCGAGGCGGGAGGAGTACTTC.

The chain joins TRBV10-3 to TRBJ1-1, with 10 bases fitting TRBD1. From germline, CDR1 is ENHRY and CDR2 SYGVKD. Germline trimming cut 6 bases from V and 4 bases from J; bases unmatched to any gene: 2. The CDR3 sequence is 13 residues long. CDR3 loop: CAIRDRGLTEAFF. CDR3 in DNA: TGTGCCATCAGAGACAGGGGGCTCACTGAAGCTTTCTTT.

The V call is TRBV6-6, the J call TRBJ2-5; 14 bases are shared with TRBD2. The CDR3 covers 17 residues. V lost 5 bases to trimming and J lost 3 bases; unmatched junction nucleotides: 8. Per the germline V gene, CDR1 is MNHNY and CDR2 is SVGAGI (reference sequence). For the CDR3, the DNA is TGTGCCAGCAGTCGACTAGCGGGGGGGCCTAATGAAGAGACCCAGTACTTC. Its translation is CASSRLAGGPNEETQYF.

The sample holds one count of this clone. The chain carries TRBV18 and TRBJ2-7; D unclear. The germline gives CDR1 KGHSH, CDR2 LQKENI. V dropped 0 bases and J dropped 3 bases, with 12 bases sitting between them. The CDR3 covers 15 residues. The CDR3 nucleotides are TGTGCCAGCTCACCACCCAGTCAGGCCCTCTACGAGCAGTACTTC. Amino acid sequence: CASSPPSQALYEQYF.

This clone was detected once. The rearrangement uses TRBV7-3 and TRBJ2-5; 16 nucleotides line up with TRBD2. The ends lost 5 bases at V and 4 bases at J; junction bases unmatched: 7. Germline-derived CDR1 and CDR2 are SGHTA and FQGTGA. The CDR3 is made up of 17 amino acids. The CDR3 sequence: CASSPGTSGGAVETQYF. The CDR3 DNA sequence: TGTGCCAGCAGCCCCGGGACTAGCGGGGGGGCTGTAGAGACCCAGTACTTC.

The genes are TRBV30 and TRBJ2-7; possibly TRBD1 for D (5 bases). V was cut by 4 bases and J by 5 bases, with 18 bases left in between. This CDR3 spans 14 amino acids. Germline lookup yields CDR1 GTSNPN and CDR2 SVGIG (reference sequence). CDR3: CAWTRQSVVNEQYF. CDR3 DNA: TGTGCCTGGACCCGACAGTCGGTGGTCAACGAGCAGTACTTC.

This rearrangement joins TRBV30 to TRBJ1-1; D is uncertain. The CDR3 is made up of 13 amino acids. Per the germline V gene, CDR1 is GTSNPN and CDR2 is SVGIG (reference sequence). Trimming removed 3 bases at V and 0 bases at J, with 8 bases between. The CDR3 spells CAWRLNLNTEAFF. CDR3 DNA: TGTGCCTGGAGACTTAATCTGAACACTGAAGCTTTCTTT.

The V and J genes are TRBV6-5 and TRBJ2-7, with a weak D call TRBD2 (6 bases). V lost 8 bases and J lost 5, with 22 bases in between. This CDR3 has 15 residues. The germline gives CDR1 MNHEY, CDR2 SVGAGI. The CDR3 DNA is TGTGCCAGCTCTATCCCCGGGACTGCCTCTAACGAGCAGTACTTC. Its protein product is CASSIPGTASNEQYF.

This chain links TRBV7-2 with TRBJ2-5; 10 bases map to TRBD1. Germline V gene lookup returns CDR1 SGHTA and CDR2 FQGNSA. Trimming took 1 base from V and 5 from J; bases not matched to a gene: 4. There are 15 residues in the CDR3. The chain's CDR3 is CASSLGGQGGETQYF. The CDR3 bases are TGTGCCAGCAGCTTAGGAGGACAGGGGGGGGAGACCCAGTACTTC.

This clone was observed a handful of times. The chain recombines TRBV9 with TRBJ2-2; D call uncertain. The CDR3 covers 14 residues. Germline V gene data show CDR1 as SGDLS and CDR2 as YYNGEE. Trimming cost V 0 bases and J 6 bases, with 9 bases left between them. CDR3 DNA sequence: TGTGCCAGCAGCGTAGACGCTATCCCCGGGGAGCTGTTTTTT. Amino acids: CASSVDAIPGELFF.

This chain joins TRBV2 and TRBJ2-3; 10 nucleotides line up with TRBD2. The CDR3 is made up of 13 amino acids. The junction had 6 bases not matched to a gene; V was cut back by 7 bases and J by 8 bases. Germline CDR1 SNHLY, CDR2 FYNNEI. CDR3 amino acids: CASKSGGAGTQYF. CDR3 in DNA: TGTGCCAGCAAGAGCGGGGGGGCCGGTACGCAGTATTTT.

The chain uses TRBV5-1 and TRBJ2-5; 9 positions agree with TRBD1. J was trimmed by 5 bases and V by 3 bases; bases with no gene match: 11. Germline lookup yields CDR1 SGHRS and CDR2 YFSETQ. The CDR3 runs 16 residues. Here the CDR3 reads CASSSPLGQGFETQYF. In DNA form, the CDR3 reads TGCGCCAGCAGCTCTCCCCTAGGACAGGGGTTCGAGACCCAGTACTTC.

This clone turned up a few times. This chain links TRBV7-3 with TRBJ2-1; TRBD1 matches at 11 bases. Trimming removed 5 bases from V and 6 bases from J; junction bases left unmatched: 3. This CDR3 is 14 amino acids long. Germline lookup yields CDR1 SGHTA and CDR2 FQGTGA. The CDR3 DNA reads TGTGCCAGCAGCCGGACAGGGGGCGGCAATGAGCAGTTCTTC. Its translation: CASSRTGGGNEQFF.

This chain connects TRBV18 to TRBJ1-6; 9 bases line up with TRBD1. The CDR3 consists of 19 residues. The J segment lost 6 bases and the V segment lost 4 bases, leaving 16 bases of the junction unmatched. Germline loops: CDR1 KGHSH, CDR2 LQKENI. CDR3 coding DNA: TGTGCCAGCTCACAAACCGGGACAGGGCCGCCTTCGCTTAATTCACCCCTCCACTTT. It specifies CASSQTGTGPPSLNSPLHF.

V usage is TRBV5-6 and J usage is TRBJ2-2, with D tentatively TRBD2 (5 bases). Germline CDR1 reads SGHDT; CDR2 reads YYEEEE. Trimming cost V 4 bases and J 3 bases, with 16 bases left between them. The CDR3 extends over 16 amino acids. The CDR3: CASSRRGLRDTGELFF. The CDR3 coding sequence is TGTGCCAGCAGCCGACGCGGGCTGAGGGACACCGGGGAGCTGTTTTTT. The full variable domain, completed using reference TRBV5-6 and TRBJ2-2, is DAGVTQSPTHLIKTRGQQVTLRCSPKSGHDTVSWYQQALGQGPQFIFQYYEEEERQRGNFPDRFSGHQFPNYSSELNVNALLLGDSALYLCASSRRGLRDTGELFFGEGSRLTVL.

This clone has only one observation. This chain connects TRBV15 to TRBJ1-5; unclear D gene. The ends were cut back, 6 bases at V and 3 bases at J, with 12 bases in the middle. The germline V gene has CDR1 LNHNV and CDR2 YYDKDF (reference sequence). The CDR3 loop spans 14 amino acids. CDR3 bases: TGTGCCACCAGGGAGGAGTTCAACAATCAGCCCCAGCATTTT. This encodes CATREEFNNQPQHF. Using reference TRBV15 and TRBJ1-5 for the parts outside the CDR3, the full variable domain is DAMVIQNPRYQVTQFGKPVTLSCSQTLNHNVMYWYQQKSSQAPKLLFHYYDKDFNNEADTPDNFQSRRPNTSFCFLDIRSPGLGDTAMYLCATREEFNNQPQHFGDGTRLSIL.

The chain carries TRBV6-5 and TRBJ1-2; D is uncertain. CDR3 size: 15 residues. V lost 0 bases and J 0 bases, leaving 8 bases between the germline ends. Germline values: CDR1 MNHEY, CDR2 SVGAGI. CDR3 protein: CASSYSADSNYGYTF. The CDR3 DNA sequence: TGTGCCAGCAGTTACTCGGCAGATTCTAACTATGGCTACACCTTC.

As for this clone: The germline gene is not matched at one end of the junction; a read error may be the cause. V and J are TRBV20-1 and TRBJ2-7; 9 positions agree with TRBD2. CDR3 length: 10 residues. CDR1 and CDR2 from the germline V gene are DFQATT and SNEGSKA (reference sequence). The CDR3 DNA is TGCAGTGCTAGGCGGGAGGGGGTGAGCTTC. Translating it yields CSARREGVSF.

The chain links TRBV7-9 to TRBJ1-4; D is uncertain. The CDR3 covers 14 residues. The V end lost 1 base, the J end lost 8 bases, and 11 bases lay between the germline ends. Germline V gene data show CDR1 as SEHNR and CDR2 as FQNEAQ (reference sequence). As DNA, the CDR3 is TGTGCCAGCAGCTTAGACAGATCCTACGAAAAACTGTTTTTT. Translation gives CASSLDRSYEKLFF.

This clone was seen a single time. The V gene is TRBV29-1, the J gene TRBJ1-4; a possible D gene is TRBD1 (6 bases). Trimming pared 4 bases from V and 3 bases from J, leaving 9 bases between. Germline-derived CDR1 and CDR2 are SQVTM and ANQGSEA. The CDR3 spans 13 residues. CDR3 DNA sequence: TGCAGCGTTGTTACAGGGTCTAATGAAAAACTGTTTTTT. Its protein is CSVVTGSNEKLFF.

The chain couples TRBV10-3 to TRBJ2-4, with a tentative D call TRBD1 (5 bases). The CDR3 sequence is 15 residues long. Germline assignment: CDR1 ENHRY and CDR2 SYGVKD. V was pared by 3 bases and J by 8 bases, with 17 bases between. CDR3 in amino acids: CAISESQGDLDIQYF. DNA for the CDR3: TGTGCCATCAGTGAAAGCCAGGGTGATCTGGACATTCAGTACTTC.

This rearrangement joins TRBV5-6 to TRBJ2-7, with 7 positions matching TRBD1. After removal of 2 bases from V and 4 bases from J, the junction contained 12 bases not matched to a gene. The CDR3 is 16 residues long. Germline CDR1 is SGHDT and CDR2 is YYEEEE. CDR3 nucleotide sequence: TGTGCCAGCAGCTTTTCTACCGGGACAGATGCTTACGAGCAGTACTTC. It yields the protein CASSFSTGTDAYEQYF.

This clone was counted once. The V gene is TRBV5-6, the J gene TRBJ2-1; 9 nucleotides agree with TRBD2. Germline loops: CDR1 SGHDT, CDR2 YYEEEE. This CDR3 has 11 residues. In DNA, the CDR3 is TGTGCTAGCGGGAGTCCTCGGGAGCAGTTCTTC. It yields the protein CASGSPREQFF.